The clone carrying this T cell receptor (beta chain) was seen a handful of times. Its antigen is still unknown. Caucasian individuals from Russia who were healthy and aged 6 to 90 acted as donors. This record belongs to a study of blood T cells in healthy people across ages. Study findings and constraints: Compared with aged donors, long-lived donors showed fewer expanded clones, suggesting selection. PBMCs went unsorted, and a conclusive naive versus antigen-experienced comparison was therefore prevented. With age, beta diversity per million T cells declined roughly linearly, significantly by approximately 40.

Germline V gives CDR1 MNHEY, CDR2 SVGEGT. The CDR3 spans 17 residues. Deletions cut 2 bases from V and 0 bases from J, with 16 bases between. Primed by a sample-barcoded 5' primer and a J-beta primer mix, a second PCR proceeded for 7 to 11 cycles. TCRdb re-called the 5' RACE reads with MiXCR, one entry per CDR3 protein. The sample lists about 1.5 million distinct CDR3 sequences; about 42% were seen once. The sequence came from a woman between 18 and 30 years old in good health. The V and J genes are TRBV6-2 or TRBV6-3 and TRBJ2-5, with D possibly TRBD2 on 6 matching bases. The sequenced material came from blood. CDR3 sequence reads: CASSYPPGSGHQETQYF. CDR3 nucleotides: TGTGCCAGCAGTTACCCTCCCGGCAGCGGGCACCAAGAGACCCAGTACTTC.